One sample yielded the 29 T cell receptor beta chains listed below, sequenced in a study of CD8 T cells in ankylosing spondylitis. TCRdb processed the 5' RACE reads anew with MiXCR; each CDR3 protein has one entry. The sample yields some 270,000 distinct CDR3 sequences, 15% to 20% seen once. Material for sequencing was blood, either unsorted or a sorted T cell fraction (not recorded which). The receptor set was obtained from a male donor with ankylosing spondylitis or in good health (not recorded which).

The chain couples TRBV7-2 to TRBJ1-1; D ambiguous. V was shortened by 5 bases and J by 3 bases, with 10 bases between the two germline ends. Germline V gene lookup returns CDR1 SGHTA and CDR2 FQGNSA. The CDR3 consists of 13 residues. The CDR3 region is CASSITKYTEAFF. CDR3 DNA: TGTGCCAGCAGCATAACCAAGTACACTGAAGCTTTCTTT.

This clonotype has more than one count but fewer than ten. The J gene is TRBJ2-3, the V gene TRBV10-3; TRBD2 matches 9 bases. This CDR3 is 15 amino acids long. The V gene end was trimmed by 3 bases and the J gene end by 3 bases; junction bases not matched to a gene: 4. Germline CDR1 is ENHRY and CDR2 is SYGVKD. The chain's CDR3 is CAISELSGGTDTQYF. In DNA, the CDR3 is TGTGCCATCAGTGAACTAAGCGGGGGGACAGATACGCAGTATTTT.

This clonotype was counted between two and nine times. J is TRBJ2-1 and V is TRBV29-1; TRBD2 aligns across 7 bases. This CDR3 is 16 amino acids long. V lost 4 bases to trimming and J lost 0 bases; unmatched junction nucleotides: 9. Germline V gene lookup returns CDR1 SQVTM and CDR2 ANQGSEA. CDR3: CSVGDYPLSSYNEQFF. In DNA, the CDR3 is TGCAGCGTTGGGGACTACCCCCTAAGCTCCTACAATGAGCAGTTCTTC.

This clonotype was seen at least ten times. V is TRBV10-1 and J is TRBJ2-1, with 10 bases that match TRBD1. This CDR3 is built from 14 residues. Germline CDR1 is WNHNN and CDR2 is SYGVQD (reference sequence). V gave up 3 bases and J gave up 6 bases; unmatched junction bases: 2. DNA for the CDR3: TGCGCCAGCAGTGACTGGACAGGGGGCAATGAGCAGTTCTTC. Amino acid sequence: CASSDWTGGNEQFF.

The rearrangement joins TRBV11-2 to TRBJ2-1; D gene uncertain. Germline CDR1 SGHAT, CDR2 FQNNGV. The CDR3 sequence is 16 residues long. Between the trimmed V and J ends, which lost 0 bases and 7 bases, there was a span of 16 bases. In DNA form, the CDR3 reads TGTGCCAGCAGCTTAGATTGGGCATCGGTGTGGAATGAGCAGTTCTTC. Its translation: CASSLDWASVWNEQFF.

This clonotype was observed a handful of times. Here the CDR3 DNA reads TGTGCCAGCAGAAATCAGGGAGAGGCCCAGCATTTT. Translated: CASRNQGEAQHF. V and J are TRBV7-8 and TRBJ1-5; D might be TRBD1 (5 bases). Between the trimmed V and J ends, which lost 6 bases and 11 bases, there was a span of 14 bases. Germline V lookup: CDR1 SGHVS, CDR2 FQNEAQ. The CDR3 spans 12 residues. The whole variable domain, filled in from reference TRBV7-8 and TRBJ1-5, reads GAGVSQSPRYKVAKRGQDVALRCDPISGHVSLFWYQQALGQGPEFLTYFQNEAQLDKSGLPSDRFFAERPEGSVSTLKIQRTQQEDSAVYLCASRNQGEAQHFGDGTRLSIL.

This clonotype has only a few counts. The chain couples TRBV27 to TRBJ2-1, with D tentatively TRBD1 or TRBD2 (6 bases each). Germline V gene lookup returns CDR1 MNHEY and CDR2 SMNVEV (reference sequence). Trimming pared 8 bases from V and 7 bases from J, leaving 21 bases between. This CDR3 has 15 amino acids. Written as DNA, the CDR3 is TGTGCCAGCCAATTCATAGGGGGGACATCAAATGAGCAGTTCTTC. It specifies CASQFIGGTSNEQFF.

The rearrangement uses TRBV12-3 or TRBV12-4 and TRBJ2-1; 10 bases match TRBD2. The junction had 6 bases not matched to a gene; V was cut back by 3 bases and J by 10 bases. The CDR3 is made up of 14 amino acids. The CDR3 protein is CASSFSGRASEQFF. Here the CDR3 DNA reads TGTGCCAGCAGTTTCAGCGGGAGGGCCTCCGAGCAGTTCTTC.

This chain joins TRBV20-1 and TRBJ2-1; no clear D gene. V lost 0 bases to trimming and J lost 8 bases, with 5 bases between them. CDR3 length: 11 amino acids. CDR1 and CDR2 from the germline V gene are DFQATT and SNEGSKA (reference sequence). DNA of the CDR3: TGCAGTGCTAGAGAGGTAGATGAGCAGTTCTTC. Translated, it gives CSAREVDEQFF.

There are a few counts of this clonotype. V gene TRBV12-3 or TRBV12-4 combines with J gene TRBJ2-5, with 10 positions matching TRBD2. The CDR3 consists of 15 residues. Trimming cost V 6 bases and J 2 bases; bases outside gene matches: 6. The CDR3 is CASSLLAGTQETQYF. DNA of the CDR3: TGTGCCAGCAGCCTACTAGCGGGGACGCAAGAGACCCAGTACTTC.

This clonotype was detected a few times. The genes are TRBV12-3 or TRBV12-4 and TRBJ2-7, with D hard to call. Trimming left V 3 bases short and J 5 bases short, with 5 bases between. This CDR3 comprises 11 residues. CDR3 in amino acids: CASSLTNEQYF. CDR3 DNA sequence: TGTGCCAGCAGTTTGACCAACGAGCAGTACTTC.

This clonotype was seen more than once but under ten times. This chain connects TRBV27 to TRBJ2-4; D not resolved. CDR3 length equals 15 residues. Trimming stripped 5 bases from V and 1 base from J, with 12 bases between. CDR1 is MNHEY and CDR2 is SMNVEV in the germline V gene (reference sequence). The CDR3 is CASSPPGGAKNIQYF. In nucleotides, the CDR3 is TGTGCCAGCAGTCCCCCCGGTGGTGCCAAAAACATTCAGTACTTC.

There are many counts of this clonotype. CDR3 bases: TGCAGTGCTAGAGGAACAGGGGGCAGGGAGACCCAGTACTTC. As protein: CSARGTGGRETQYF. The chain joins TRBV20-1 to TRBJ2-5, with TRBD1 identical over 9 bases. Germline V gene lookup returns CDR1 DFQATT and CDR2 SNEGSKA (reference sequence). This CDR3 is built from 14 residues. V lost 1 base to trimming and J lost 5 bases; unmatched junction nucleotides: 5.

This clonotype was seen a handful of times. This chain links TRBV12-3 or TRBV12-4 with TRBJ1-2; D remains ambiguous. V was cut by 4 bases and J by 4 bases, with 16 bases left in between. The CDR3 length is 15 residues. The chain's CDR3 is CASSSGVGVLYGYTF. The DNA of the CDR3 is TGTGCCAGCAGTTCAGGAGTTGGGGTTCTCTATGGCTACACCTTC.

There are many counts of this clonotype. CDR3 loop: CASSGGTYEQYF. CDR3 DNA: TGTGCCAGCAGTGGGGGGACCTACGAGCAGTACTTC. J is TRBJ2-7 and V is TRBV12-3 or TRBV12-4, with D tentatively TRBD2 (6 bases). The CDR3 is 12 amino acids. Deletions cut 5 bases from V and 2 bases from J, with 7 bases between.

The genes are TRBV7-9 and TRBJ2-1; 7 bases map to TRBD1. V lost 3 bases, J lost 8 bases, and 13 bases stayed unmatched. CDR1 and CDR2 (germline): SEHNR, FQNEAQ (reference sequence). CDR3 length equals 16 residues. The CDR3 nucleotides are TGTGCCAGCAGCTTGGATACAGGGGCCAGCCTGTATGAGCAGTTCTTC. Its protein product is CASSLDTGASLYEQFF.

The CDR3 DNA reads as TGTGCCAGCAGCTTAGCAGGGACAGGGAATGAGCAGTTCTTC. Amino acid sequence: CASSLAGTGNEQFF. The chain carries TRBV7-2 and TRBJ2-1, with 9 bases aligning to TRBD1. Germline values: CDR1 SGHTA, CDR2 FQGNSA. There are 14 residues in the CDR3. The junction had 1 base not matched to a gene; V was cut back by 0 bases and J by 7 bases.

This clonotype was detected a few times. The chain combines TRBV19 with TRBJ1-5; D remains ambiguous. V was pared by 5 bases and J by 0 bases, with 14 bases between. CDR3 length: 16 amino acids. Germline V gene sequence: CDR1 LNHDA, CDR2 SQIVND (reference sequence). CDR3 coding DNA: TGTGCCAGTAGTTGGGGAACGGGCTATAGCAATCAGCCCCAGCATTTT. As protein: CASSWGTGYSNQPQHF.

A few counts support this clonotype. The V call is TRBV4-3, the J call TRBJ2-1; D is tentatively TRBD1 or TRBD2 (5 bases each). The CDR3 is 17 amino acids. The germline CDR1 and CDR2 sequences are LGHNA and YSLEER. V shed 0 bases and J shed 7 bases, with 19 bases lying between them. The chain's CDR3 is CASSQDRWGSALNEQFF. CDR3 nucleotide sequence: TGCGCCAGCAGCCAAGATAGGTGGGGGTCCGCCCTAAATGAGCAGTTCTTC.

Details on this clonotype: Since a much larger clone is just one base distant, this may be a read error. This chain joins TRBV5-1 and TRBJ2-7, with D maybe TRBD1 (6 bases). Germline V gene lookup returns CDR1 SGHRS and CDR2 YFSETQ. This CDR3 is 13 amino acids long. The V gene lost 0 bases and the J gene lost 8 bases, with 12 bases spanning the gap. The CDR3 DNA reads TGCGCCAGCAGCTTGGAACAGGGCGTCAAGCAGTACTTC. It encodes CASSLEQGVKQYF.

The sample holds a few counts of this clonotype. The rearrangement links TRBV6-1 to TRBJ2-5, with TRBD1 matching 7 bases. The J segment lost 5 bases and the V segment lost 5 bases, leaving 8 bases of the junction unmatched. The CDR3 totals 14 residues. Germline V gives CDR1 MNHNS, CDR2 SASEGT. CDR3 in amino acids: CASSTPPGQETQYF. The CDR3 DNA reads as TGTGCCAGCAGTACCCCCCCGGGACAGGAGACCCAGTACTTC.

Ten or more counts support this clonotype. This rearrangement joins TRBV6-2 or TRBV6-3 to TRBJ2-1, with 7 bases matching TRBD1. The CDR3 has 12 amino acids. Trimming took 6 bases from V and 12 from J; bases not matched to a gene: 8. CDR1 is MNHEY and CDR2 is SVGEGT in the germline V gene. CDR3 in DNA: TGTGCCAGCAGGGCCCACAGGGGCCTGCAGTTCTTC. Protein: CASRAHRGLQFF.

V is TRBV5-4 and J is TRBJ1-1, with TRBD1 matching 9 bases. From germline, CDR1 is SGHNT and CDR2 YYREEE (reference sequence). The CDR3 extends over 14 amino acids. Trimming at V came to 0 bases and at J to 5 bases, leaving 2 bases not matched to a gene. CDR3 nucleotide sequence: TGTGCCAGCAGCTTGGCACAGGGGGCGACTGAAGCTTTCTTT. Translation: CASSLAQGATEAFF.

This clonotype was seen at least ten times. The V call is TRBV12-3 or TRBV12-4, the J call TRBJ1-1; no reliable D call. Deletions cut 1 base from V and 1 base from J, with 4 bases between. The length of the CDR3 is 13 residues. The CDR3: CASSLGRNTEAFF. The DNA of the CDR3 is TGTGCCAGCAGTTTAGGACGGAACACTGAAGCTTTCTTT.

For the CDR3, the DNA is TGTGCCAGCTCACCAAGGGACGACACACGAGGCGAGCAGTTCTTC. Encoded protein: CASSPRDDTRGEQFF. The chain recombines TRBV18 with TRBJ2-1; D is tentatively TRBD1 or TRBD2 (5 bases each). From germline, CDR1 is KGHSH and CDR2 LQKENI. V dropped 2 bases and J dropped 10 bases, with 18 bases sitting between them. The CDR3 runs 15 residues.

This clonotype was seen a handful of times. This chain links TRBV3-1 with TRBJ2-7, with a possible D match to TRBD2 (5 bases). V lost 3 bases, J lost 3 bases, and 12 bases lay in between. The CDR3 spans 14 residues. Germline CDR1 is LGHDT and CDR2 is YNNKEL (reference sequence). CDR3 sequence (DNA): TGTGCCAGCAGCCAGATCAGTACTAGCTACGAGCAGTACTTC. Amino acid sequence: CASSQISTSYEQYF.

This clonotype was seen a few times. This chain uses TRBV29-1 with TRBJ2-1, with D uncertain. With 0 bases removed from V and 7 bases from J, the gap between germline ends came to 10 bases. Germline CDR1 reads SQVTM; CDR2 reads ANQGSEA. The CDR3 is made up of 13 amino acids. The CDR3 bases are TGCAGCGTTGAAGAGGGAACAGTGAATGAGCAGTTCTTC. Protein: CSVEEGTVNEQFF.

The rearrangement uses TRBV4-1 and TRBJ2-1; D is unclear. Germline CDR1 and CDR2: MGHRA and YSYEKL. V was clipped by 0 bases and J by 0 bases, with 9 bases between them. The CDR3 runs 16 residues. This CDR3 is CASSQDGWGSYNEQFF. CDR3 sequence (DNA): TGCGCCAGCAGCCAAGATGGGTGGGGCTCCTACAATGAGCAGTTCTTC.

Turning to this clonotype: A much larger clone lies one base from this, so it may be a read error. V usage is TRBV4-1 and J usage is TRBJ2-1; no clear D. V lost 0 bases, J lost 6 bases, and 9 bases lay in between. From germline, CDR1 is MGHRA and CDR2 YSYEKL. The CDR3 has 14 residues. The CDR3 reads CASSQEDPLNEQFF. DNA for the CDR3: TGCGCCAGCAGCCAAGAGGACCCGCTCAATGAGCAGTTCTTC.